The clone carrying this TCR beta chain was counted a few times. The sample comes from a study of T cells in Graves' hyperthyroidism and ophthalmopathy. TCR beta CDR3 regions were amplified from RNA. RT-PCR in the first round (using the HTBI primer set) targeted the TCR CDR3. One entry per CDR3 protein results from TCRdb running MiXCR on the multiplex PCR reads. Seen here are a few hundred thousand distinct CDR3 sequences, over 15% observed once, and the top ten hold less than 70%. Germline V lookup: CDR1 DFQATT, CDR2 SNEGSKA (reference sequence). Between the trimmed V and J ends, which lost 6 bases and 6 bases, there was a span of 17 bases. The CDR3 runs to 13 residues.

This chain links TRBV20-1 with TRBJ1-2; unclear D gene. The receptor was derived from a woman aged 55-69 years with Graves' ophthalmopathy. What was sequenced was blood. CDR3 nucleotide sequence: TGCAGTGCCCAAAGAGAGAGGGAAGATGGCTACACCTTC. This gives the protein CSAQREREDGYTF.